The clone carrying this T cell receptor beta chain came up a few times. Its antigen is still unknown. Being one base from a much bigger clone, this may be a read error. Ahead of thyroid surgery, no patient had received treatment of any kind. Per the original methods: Differences in CDR3 between clinicopathological groups were drawn on to build a classifier intended to discriminate distant-metastatic papillary thyroid cancer patients. Using MiXCR, TCRdb reanalyzed the PCR reads. The V and J calls follow TCRdb's processing rather than the paper's. The table shows roughly 42,000 clones, with over 15% occurring only once. Germline loops: CDR1 MGHDK, CDR2 SYGVNS. The CDR3 runs 13 residues. The data were taken from a study of metastatic and nonmetastatic thyroid tumors. Turning to the study itself: Repertoire data that came from the blood and tumor or nodule tissue of malignant and benign thyroid patients were compared. Points from the study as a whole: Across blood and tumor, TCR beta diversity in malignant thyroid tumors was reportedly significantly higher than in benign nodules.

Source material: tumor tissue. This chain joins TRBV25-1 and TRBJ1-1, with 8 nucleotides matching TRBD1. The receptor was isolated from a female donor with papillary thyroid cancer or a benign thyroid nodule (not recorded which). Some clones in this sample may be carry-over from other donors' samples. For the CDR3, the DNA is TGTGCCGGCAGCGCGGACAGGGACACTGAAGCTTTCTTT. Translation gives CAGSADRDTEAFF.